The sequence of this T cell receptor beta chain was determined in a study of T-cell memory formation after mild COVID-19. Findings and caveats of the study: Whereas later expanders leaned CD4+, clones contracting day 15 to 85 showed a balanced CD4/CD8 makeup.

This clonotype was picked up a small number of times. Its antigen is not known. Employing constant-segment primers, 5'RACE generated TCR alpha and TCR beta cDNA libraries bearing sample barcodes and UMIs. Using its own MiXCR run on the 5' RACE reads, TCRdb lists one record per CDR3 protein. This sample carries 500,000 to 600,000 distinct CDR3 sequences, roughly 17% of them seen once, and the ten largest clones take 9.5% to 15%. The V segment lost 8 bases and the J segment 4 bases; nucleotides outside the gene matches: 6. Germline lookup yields CDR1 SEHNR and CDR2 FQNEAQ (reference sequence). The CDR3 is made up of 14 amino acids.

The chain is built from TRBV7-9 and TRBJ2-1, with TRBD2 identical over 9 bases. Sequenced material: PBMCs or a T cell subset sorted from them (not recorded which). This sequence was found in an adult woman who had mild COVID-19 (a few samples of this study predate the infection). Cell type and time point are not known. The DNA of the CDR3 is TGTGCCAGCGGTGGCGGGAGGGGGTACAATGAGCAGTTCTTC. This sequence encodes CASGGGRGYNEQFF.